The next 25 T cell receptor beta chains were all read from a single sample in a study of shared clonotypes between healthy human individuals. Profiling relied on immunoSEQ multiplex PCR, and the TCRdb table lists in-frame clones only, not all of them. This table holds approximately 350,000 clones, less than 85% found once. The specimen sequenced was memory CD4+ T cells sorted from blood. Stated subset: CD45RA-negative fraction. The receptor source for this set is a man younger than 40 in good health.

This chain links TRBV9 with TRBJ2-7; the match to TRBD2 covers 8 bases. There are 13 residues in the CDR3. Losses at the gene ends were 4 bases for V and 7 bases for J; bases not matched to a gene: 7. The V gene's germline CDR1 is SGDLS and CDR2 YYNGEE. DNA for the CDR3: TGTGCCAGCAGCTCGGGAGGGGGTTGGGAGCAGTACTTC. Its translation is CASSSGGGWEQYF.

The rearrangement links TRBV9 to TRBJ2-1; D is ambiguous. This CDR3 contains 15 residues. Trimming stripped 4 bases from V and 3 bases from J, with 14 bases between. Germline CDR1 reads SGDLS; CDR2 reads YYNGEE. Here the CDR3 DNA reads TGTGCCAGCAGCCAATTACCTAACAACTACAATGAGCAGTTCTTC. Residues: CASSQLPNNYNEQFF.

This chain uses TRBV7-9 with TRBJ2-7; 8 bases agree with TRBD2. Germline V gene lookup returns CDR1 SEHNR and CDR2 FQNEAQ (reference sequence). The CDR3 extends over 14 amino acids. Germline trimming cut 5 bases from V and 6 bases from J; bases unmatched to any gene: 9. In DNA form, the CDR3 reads TGTGCCAGCAGCCTCAGCGGGAGCGTGGCCGAGCAGTACTTC. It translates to CASSLSGSVAEQYF.

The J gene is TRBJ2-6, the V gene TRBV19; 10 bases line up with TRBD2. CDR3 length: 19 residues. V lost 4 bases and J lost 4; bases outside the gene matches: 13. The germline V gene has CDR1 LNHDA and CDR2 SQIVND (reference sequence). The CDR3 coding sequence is TGTGCCAGTAGTACCGGCGGGGCTAGCGGGAGCTCCGGGGCCAACGTCCTGACTTTC. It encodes CASSTGGASGSSGANVLTF.

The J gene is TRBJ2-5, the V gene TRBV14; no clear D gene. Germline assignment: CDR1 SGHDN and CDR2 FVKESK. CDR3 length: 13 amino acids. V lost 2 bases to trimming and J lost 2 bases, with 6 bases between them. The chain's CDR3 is CASSQHQQETQYF. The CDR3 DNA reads TGTGCCAGCAGCCAACACCAACAAGAGACCCAGTACTTC.

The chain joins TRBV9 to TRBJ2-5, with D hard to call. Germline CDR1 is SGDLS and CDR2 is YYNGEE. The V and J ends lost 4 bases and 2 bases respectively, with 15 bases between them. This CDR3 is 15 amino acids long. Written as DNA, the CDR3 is TGTGCCAGCAGCCCCGCTGGCCCGTGGCAAGAGACCCAGTACTTC. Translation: CASSPAGPWQETQYF. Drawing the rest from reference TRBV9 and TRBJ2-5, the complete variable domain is DSGVTQTPKHLITATGQRVTLRCSPRSGDLSVYWYQQSLDQGLQFLIQYYNGEERAKGNILERFSAQQFPDLHSELNLSSLELGDSALYFCASSPAGPWQETQYFGPGTRLLVL.

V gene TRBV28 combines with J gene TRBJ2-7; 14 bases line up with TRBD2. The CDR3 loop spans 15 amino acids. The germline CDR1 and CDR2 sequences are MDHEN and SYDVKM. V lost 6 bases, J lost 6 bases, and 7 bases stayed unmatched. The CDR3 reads CASSLGLAGEPEQYF. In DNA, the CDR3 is TGTGCCAGCAGCCTGGGACTAGCGGGAGAACCCGAGCAGTACTTC.

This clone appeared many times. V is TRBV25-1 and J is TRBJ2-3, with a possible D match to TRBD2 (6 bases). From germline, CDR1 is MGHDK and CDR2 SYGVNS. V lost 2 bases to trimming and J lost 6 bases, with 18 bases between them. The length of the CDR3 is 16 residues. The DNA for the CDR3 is TGTGCCAGCAGTGAAGGGTCAGGGCGGGAAAAGGATACGCAGTATTTT. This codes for CASSEGSGREKDTQYF.

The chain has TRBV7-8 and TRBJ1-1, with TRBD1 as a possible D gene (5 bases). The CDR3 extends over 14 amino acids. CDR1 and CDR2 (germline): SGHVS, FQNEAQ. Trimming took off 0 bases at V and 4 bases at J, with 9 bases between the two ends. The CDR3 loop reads CASSLAPGPTEAFF. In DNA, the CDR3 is TGTGCCAGCAGCTTAGCACCAGGGCCCACTGAAGCTTTCTTT.

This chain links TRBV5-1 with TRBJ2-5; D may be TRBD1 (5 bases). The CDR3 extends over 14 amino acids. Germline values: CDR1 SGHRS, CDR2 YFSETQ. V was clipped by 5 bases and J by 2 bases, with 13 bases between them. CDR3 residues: CASSYQGPQETQYF. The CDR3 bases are TGCGCCAGCAGTTATCAGGGCCCGCAAGAGACCCAGTACTTC.

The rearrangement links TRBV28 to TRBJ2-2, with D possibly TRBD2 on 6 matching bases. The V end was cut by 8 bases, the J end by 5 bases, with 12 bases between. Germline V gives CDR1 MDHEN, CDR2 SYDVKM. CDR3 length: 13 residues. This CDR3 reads CASSMGGTGELFF. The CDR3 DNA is TGTGCCAGCTCTATGGGGGGTACCGGGGAGCTGTTTTTT.

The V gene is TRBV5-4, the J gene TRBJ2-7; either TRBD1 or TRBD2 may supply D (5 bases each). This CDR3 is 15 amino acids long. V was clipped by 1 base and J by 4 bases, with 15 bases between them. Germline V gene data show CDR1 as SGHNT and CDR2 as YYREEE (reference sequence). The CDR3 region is CASSLRAGAPYEQYF. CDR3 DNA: TGTGCCAGCAGCTTGCGGGCCGGGGCCCCGTACGAGCAGTACTTC.

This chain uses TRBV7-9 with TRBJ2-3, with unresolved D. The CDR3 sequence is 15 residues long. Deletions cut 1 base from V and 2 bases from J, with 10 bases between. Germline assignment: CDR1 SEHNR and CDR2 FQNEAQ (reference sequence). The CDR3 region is CASSLEGRLTDTQYF. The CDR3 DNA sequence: TGTGCCAGCAGCTTAGAGGGCAGGCTCACAGATACGCAGTATTTT.

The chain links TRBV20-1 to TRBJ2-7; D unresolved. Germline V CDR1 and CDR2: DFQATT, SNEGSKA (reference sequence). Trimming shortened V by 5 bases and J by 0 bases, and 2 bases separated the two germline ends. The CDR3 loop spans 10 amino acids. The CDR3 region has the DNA TGCAGTGCTTTCTCCTACGAGCAGTACTTC. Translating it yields CSAFSYEQYF.

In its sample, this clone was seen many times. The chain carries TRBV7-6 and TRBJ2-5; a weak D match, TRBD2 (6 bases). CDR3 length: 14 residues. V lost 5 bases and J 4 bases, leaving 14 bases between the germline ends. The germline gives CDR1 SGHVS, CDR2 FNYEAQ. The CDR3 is CASSKTGTRETQYF. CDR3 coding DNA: TGTGCCAGCAGCAAGACCGGGACTCGAGAGACCCAGTACTTC.

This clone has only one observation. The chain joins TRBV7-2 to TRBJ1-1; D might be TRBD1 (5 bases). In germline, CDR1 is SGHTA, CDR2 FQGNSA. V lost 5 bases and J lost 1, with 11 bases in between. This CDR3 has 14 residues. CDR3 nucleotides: TGTGCCAGCAGCAAGAGGGACCCGAACACTGAAGCTTTCTTT. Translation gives CASSKRDPNTEAFF.

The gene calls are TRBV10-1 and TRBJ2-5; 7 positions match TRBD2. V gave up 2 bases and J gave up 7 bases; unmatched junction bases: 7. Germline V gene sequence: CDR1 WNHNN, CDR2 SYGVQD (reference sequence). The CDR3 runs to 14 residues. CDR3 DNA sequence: TGCGCCAGCAGTGAGGTGTCCCCGGGGGGGACCCAGTACTTC. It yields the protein CASSEVSPGGTQYF.

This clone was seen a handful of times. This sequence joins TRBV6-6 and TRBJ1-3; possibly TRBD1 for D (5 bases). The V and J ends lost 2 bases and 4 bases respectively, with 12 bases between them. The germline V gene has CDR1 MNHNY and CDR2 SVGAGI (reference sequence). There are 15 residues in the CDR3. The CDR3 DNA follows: TGTGCCAGCAGTTACGGGCAGGGCGCGGGAAACACCATATATTTT. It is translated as CASSYGQGAGNTIYF.

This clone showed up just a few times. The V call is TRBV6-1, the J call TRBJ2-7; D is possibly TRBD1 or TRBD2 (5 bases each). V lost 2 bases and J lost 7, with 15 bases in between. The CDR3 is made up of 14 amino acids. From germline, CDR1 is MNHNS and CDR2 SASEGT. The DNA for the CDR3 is TGTGCCAGCAGTGAATTTAGGACTGCAGGGGAGCAGTACTTC. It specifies CASSEFRTAGEQYF.

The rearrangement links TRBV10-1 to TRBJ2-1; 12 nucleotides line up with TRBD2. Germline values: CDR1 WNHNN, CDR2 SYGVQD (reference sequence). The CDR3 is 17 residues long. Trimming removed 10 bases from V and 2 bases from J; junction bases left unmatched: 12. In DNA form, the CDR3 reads TGCGCCAACCAGTCTAGCGGGAGGGCCCTCCCCTACAATGAGCAGTTCTTC. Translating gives CANQSSGRALPYNEQFF.

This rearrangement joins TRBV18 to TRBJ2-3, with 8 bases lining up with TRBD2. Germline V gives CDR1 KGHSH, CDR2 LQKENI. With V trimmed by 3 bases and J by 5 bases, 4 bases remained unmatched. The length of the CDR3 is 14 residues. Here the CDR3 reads CASSPFLAGDTQYF. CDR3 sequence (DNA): TGTGCCAGCTCACCGTTCCTAGCGGGAGATACGCAGTATTTT.

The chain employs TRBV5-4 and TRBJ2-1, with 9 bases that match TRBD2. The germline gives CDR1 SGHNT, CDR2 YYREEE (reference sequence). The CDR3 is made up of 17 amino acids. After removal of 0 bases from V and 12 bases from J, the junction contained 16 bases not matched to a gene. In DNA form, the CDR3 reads TGTGCCAGCAGCTTGGTAGGAGCGGGAGGTGGAGCAGGAACGCAGTTCTTC. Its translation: CASSLVGAGGGAGTQFF.

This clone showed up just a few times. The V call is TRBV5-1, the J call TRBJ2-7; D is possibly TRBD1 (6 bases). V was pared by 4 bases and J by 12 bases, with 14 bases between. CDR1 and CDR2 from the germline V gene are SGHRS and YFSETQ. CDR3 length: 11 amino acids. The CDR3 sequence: CASSQDSMLYF. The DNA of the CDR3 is TGCGCCAGCAGCCAGGACAGTATGTTGTACTTC.

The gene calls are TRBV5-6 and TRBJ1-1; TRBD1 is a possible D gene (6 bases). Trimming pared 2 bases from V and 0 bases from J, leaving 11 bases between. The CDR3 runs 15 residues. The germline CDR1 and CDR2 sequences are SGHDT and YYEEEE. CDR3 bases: TGTGCCAGCAGCTTTCAGGGGTTGATGAACACTGAAGCTTTCTTT. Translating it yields CASSFQGLMNTEAFF.

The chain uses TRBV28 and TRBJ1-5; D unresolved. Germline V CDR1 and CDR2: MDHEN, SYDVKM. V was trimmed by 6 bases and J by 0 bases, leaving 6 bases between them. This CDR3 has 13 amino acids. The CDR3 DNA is TGTGCCAGCAGCCGGTATAGCAATCAGCCCCAGCATTTT. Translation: CASSRYSNQPQHF.